A selection of T cell receptor beta chains follows, all from one sample in a study of T cells in Graves' hyperthyroidism and ophthalmopathy. TCRdb called the multiplex PCR reads again in MiXCR, with one record for every CDR3 protein. In the table there are around 690,000 distinct CDR3 sequences, around a sixth of which are singletons. The material sequenced was blood. The source is a man aged 50 to 60 with Graves' hyperthyroidism. Each CDR3 is given with its conserved first and last residue. Each record gives: V gene, clone size, J gene, D gene, CDR3 length, CDR3 DNA, CDR3 protein. The D gene is left open where the match is weak. Rows give clone size only sometimes, using once, few, many, or a class for an expanded clone.

TRBV10-1	few	TRBJ2-7	.	13	TGCGCCAGCATCGGGACGGCAACCTACGAGCAGTACTTC	CASIGTATYEQYF
TRBV7-9	many	TRBJ2-1	.	18	TGTGCCAGCAGCTTAGCGAGACGGACCCATGTCTCCTACAATGAGCAGTTCTTC	CASSLARRTHVSYNEQFF
TRBV28	many	TRBJ2-5	TRBD2	14	TGTGCCAGCAGTTTAGCGGGAGGTTGGGAGACCCAGTACTTC	CASSLAGGWETQYF
TRBV28	many	TRBJ2-7	TRBD2	15	TGTGCCAGTACTAACGCGGGAGGGGACTCCTACGAGCAGTACTTC	CASTNAGGDSYEQYF
TRBV28	once	TRBJ2-5	TRBD2	16	TGTGCCAGCAGTTTGTCTCTAGCGGGAGTCCGGGAGACCCAGTACTTC	CASSLSLAGVRETQYF
TRBV9	.	TRBJ2-5	TRBD2	15	TGTGCCAGCAGCCTCGGACTAGCGGCACAAAAGACCCAGTACTTC	CASSLGLAAQKTQYF
TRBV10-3	.	TRBJ2-1	TRBD2	17	TGTGCCATCAGTCATTCTGGAATAGCGGGAGATTACAATGAGCAGTTCTTC	CAISHSGIAGDYNEQFF
TRBV7-2	few	TRBJ2-4	.	17	TGTGCCAGCAGCCTTACTCGGGTAGCGGATACAAGGGACATTCAGTACTTC	CASSLTRVADTRDIQYF
TRBV25-1	few	TRBJ2-7	.	13	TGTGCCAGCAGTTCCTTTACATTCTACGAGCAGTACTTC	CASSSFTFYEQYF
TRBV7-9	.	TRBJ1-5	.	16	TGTGCCAGCAGCTCATGGAGGCAAGGTAGCAATCAGCCCCAGCATTTT	CASSSWRQGSNQPQHF
TRBV2	many	TRBJ2-3	.	14	TGTGCCAGCAGTGACTATGCCGGAGCAGATACGCAGTATTTT	CASSDYAGADTQYF
TRBV9	many	TRBJ1-2	TRBD1	14	TGTGCCAGCAGCCCGACCTGGGACAGGAACGGCTACACCTTC	CASSPTWDRNGYTF
TRBV30	many	TRBJ1-2	TRBD1	17	TGTGCCTGGAGCGACTCGTACTGGACAGGGGGCGTCTCTGGCTACACCTTC	CAWSDSYWTGGVSGYTF
TRBV27	.	TRBJ2-1	TRBD1	14	TGTGCCAGCGAGACCGGGACAGGGTTAAATGAGCAGTTCTTC	CASETGTGLNEQFF
TRBV6-2/TRBV6-3	.	TRBJ1-1	TRBD1	13	TGTGCCAGCATCCCAGACAGGGCCACTGAAGCTTTCTTT	CASIPDRATEAFF